This T cell receptor beta chain is drawn from a study of OX40 agonist ivuxolimab in advanced cancers. Study at large: Patients were treated with intravenous ivuxolimab, dosed at 0.01 to 10 mg/kg and infused every 2 weeks.

This CDR3 contains 13 residues. V lost 5 bases and J 0 bases, leaving 8 bases between the germline ends. Germline V gene sequence: CDR1 SGHNT, CDR2 YYREEE (reference sequence). The assay was immunoSEQ multiplex PCR, and TCRdb's table has in-frame clones only and misses some. Of 50,000 to 65,000 clones in the sample, 75% to 85% are singletons; the top ten hold nearly 0.7%. The gene calls are TRBV5-4 and TRBJ2-5; no clear D. Here the sequenced sample was CD4+ or CD8+ T cells sorted from blood, taken in a trial of the OX40 agonist ivuxolimab. This TCR was recovered from an adult with an advanced solid tumor such as melanoma, head and neck, liver or kidney cancer. Here the CDR3 DNA reads TGTGCCAGCAGGCCAGAGAACCAAGAGACCCAGTACTTC. This codes for CASRPENQETQYF.